This T cell receptor (beta chain) was sequenced during a study of chemoradiotherapy in HPV16-positive cancers. Points from the study as a whole: In HPV16-positive patients, HPV-responsive T-cell expansion tracked better recurrence-free survival.

This CDR3 is 13 amino acids long. Losses at the gene ends were 10 bases for V and 2 bases for J; bases not matched to a gene: 5. Germline-derived CDR1 and CDR2 are ENHRY and SYGVKD. Measured with immunoSEQ multiplex PCR; TCRdb has only the in-frame clones, and not every one. The data contain under 35,000 clones, 70% to 90% of them seen just once; the ten biggest clones take up approximately 5%. Turning to this clone: Its antigen is not known.

Repertoires were sampled repeatedly during chemoradiotherapy. The chain couples TRBV10-3 to TRBJ2-7; the match to TRBD1 covers 10 bases. Sample: blood, taken from a patient who underwent chemoradiotherapy. The source is a human donor with HPV-associated anogenital cancer. In DNA form, the CDR3 reads TGTGCCACCAGCGGGACAGGGGCCTACGAGCAGTACTTC. Its protein product is CATSGTGAYEQYF.